The 30 T cell receptor beta chains reported below all come from one sample, sequenced in a study of tumor-infiltrating lymphocytes in oesophageal squamous cell carcinoma. TCRdb ran MiXCR on the PCR reads and lists one entry per CDR3 protein. This sample has under 8,500 distinct CDR3 sequences, with 15% to 19% found just once. Sequenced sample: blood. Source of these receptors: a male donor with esophageal squamous cell carcinoma.

By share, this clonotype ranks as medium-sized. The chain joins TRBV27 to TRBJ2-5, with TRBD2 matching 7 bases. After removal of 0 bases from V and 0 bases from J, the junction contained 4 bases not matched to a gene. The length of the CDR3 is 16 residues. Germline V gives CDR1 MNHEY, CDR2 SMNVEV (reference sequence). The CDR3 DNA follows: TGTGCCAGCAGTTTATCGGCGGGAGCGTACCAAGAGACCCAGTACTTC. It specifies CASSLSAGAYQETQYF.

This chain joins TRBV9 and TRBJ2-3; tentative D call: TRBD1 (6 bases). Germline V gene data show CDR1 as SGDLS and CDR2 as YYNGEE. Between the trimmed V and J ends, which lost 0 bases and 8 bases, there was a span of 25 bases. The CDR3 is 18 residues long. The CDR3 DNA follows: TGTGCCAGCAGCGTAGCGGCAGGGGTTACTAATTCGGCAGTTACGCAGTATTTT. It yields the protein CASSVAAGVTNSAVTQYF.

This clonotype was counted ten times or more. In nucleotides, the CDR3 is TGTGCCAGCAGAGCAGCAACCTTCTATGGCTACACCTTC. It yields the protein CASRAATFYGYTF. The chain links TRBV6-1 to TRBJ1-2, with D uncertain. This CDR3 has 13 amino acids. Germline CDR1 reads MNHNS; CDR2 reads SASEGT. Trimming cost V 6 bases and J 4 bases, with 12 bases left between them.

This clonotype was detected only once. Since no conserved phenylalanine or tryptophan closes the CDR3, a read error is the likely cause. It is unclear where the CDR3 begins or ends on the DNA, so no DNA is shown, and the CDR3 is as TCRdb lists it. The chain joins TRBV6-1 to TRBJ2-7; TRBD1, the table's D call, lacks a check against the DNA. CDR1 is MNHNS and CDR2 is SASEGT in the germline V gene. The CDR3 contains 16 residues when both ends are counted. CDR3 sequence reads: CASSNREKGYGYTFGS.

This rearrangement joins TRBV29-1 to TRBJ1-1; TRBD1 matches at 7 bases. The V segment lost 7 bases and the J segment 1 base; nucleotides outside the gene matches: 6. This CDR3 comprises 13 residues. Germline V gene lookup returns CDR1 SQVTM and CDR2 ANQGSEA. The CDR3 nucleotides are TGCAGCGCTATGACAGGGACGAACACTGAAGCTTTCTTT. Protein sequence: CSAMTGTNTEAFF.

The rearrangement links TRBV18 to TRBJ2-5, with 7 bases identical to TRBD1. Near its end, the DNA agrees better with TRBJ2-7, so the J call may be wrong. The CDR3 sequence is 14 residues long. CDR1 and CDR2 (germline): KGHSH, LQKENI. CDR3 nucleotides: TGTGCCAGCTCACCAGGAGACAGGGTTCACGAGCAGTACTTC. Its protein is CASSPGDRVHEQYF.

This clonotype was picked up many times. This chain connects TRBV28 to TRBJ1-4; 9 bases agree with TRBD1. V lost 1 base to trimming and J lost 6 bases; unmatched junction nucleotides: 3. CDR1 is MDHEN, CDR2 SYDVKM, per germline. The CDR3 consists of 15 residues. In DNA, the CDR3 is TGTGCCAGCAGTTTATCGGGACAGGGCTATGAAAAACTGTTTTTT. Its protein product is CASSLSGQGYEKLFF.

Within the sample, this clonotype is medium-sized (0.01 to 0.1%). This chain connects TRBV11-2 to TRBJ2-1, with D uncertain. This CDR3 region has 14 residues. From germline, CDR1 is SGHAT and CDR2 FQNNGV. The V end was cut by 5 bases, the J end by 2 bases, with 10 bases between. The CDR3 region has the DNA TGTGCCAGCAGCGGGCAGGAACCCTACAATGAGCAGTTCTTC. Its protein product is CASSGQEPYNEQFF.

In this sample, this clonotype turned up a few times. The chain joins TRBV4-2 to TRBJ2-7, with 11 bases aligning to TRBD2. Germline lookup yields CDR1 LGHNA and CDR2 YNFKEQ. This CDR3 region has 16 residues. With V trimmed by 4 bases and J by 2 bases, 7 bases remained unmatched. The CDR3 DNA reads TGTGCCAGCAGCCCCCTCACTAGCGGGGGTACCTACGAGCAGTACTTC. Protein sequence: CASSPLTSGGTYEQYF.

This clonotype was counted many times. This CDR3 is missing its conserved last phenylalanine or tryptophan, likely due to a read error. No DNA is shown, since the ends of the CDR3 on it are uncertain; the CDR3 is the one TCRdb lists. The chain employs TRBV7-9 and TRBJ2-6. Germline V lookup: CDR1 SEHNR, CDR2 FQNEAQ (reference sequence). The CDR3 spans 8 residues, counting both ends. CDR3 loop: CASSLNLR.

This sequence joins TRBV20-1 and TRBJ2-3; TRBD2 matches at 9 bases. The CDR3 is made up of 14 amino acids. Germline CDR1 reads DFQATT; CDR2 reads SNEGSKA (reference sequence). Trimming removed 6 bases from V and 3 bases from J; junction bases left unmatched: 7. Here the CDR3 DNA reads TGCAGTGCCTCCCCGCTAGCGGGGACAGATACGCAGTATTTT. Translated: CSASPLAGTDTQYF.

The V gene is TRBV19, the J gene TRBJ1-1; 7 bases fit TRBD1. The CDR3 loop spans 14 amino acids. Germline CDR1 and CDR2: LNHDA and SQIVND (reference sequence). The ends lost 3 bases at V and 4 bases at J; junction bases unmatched: 5. Here the CDR3 DNA reads TGTGCCAGTAGTATGAAGGACAGGTTCACTGAAGCTTTCTTT. Residues: CASSMKDRFTEAFF.

By share of the sample, this clonotype is medium-sized. This clone may be a read error of a much larger clone one base away. The chain joins TRBV7-2 to TRBJ2-7; D tentatively reads TRBD1 or TRBD2 (5 bases each). The germline CDR1 and CDR2 sequences are SGHTA and FQGNSA. The CDR3 length is 17 residues. V was cut by 2 bases and J by 7 bases, with 24 bases left in between. Here the CDR3 reads CASSLRWGQEGYNEQYF. The CDR3, as DNA: TGTGCCAGCAGCTTAAGGTGGGGCCAAGAGGGCTACAATGAGCAGTACTTC.

The chain combines TRBV19 with TRBJ1-4, with D maybe TRBD1 (5 bases). The CDR3 loop spans 18 amino acids. Germline CDR1 LNHDA, CDR2 SQIVND (reference sequence). V lost 2 bases, J lost 0 bases, and 16 bases lay in between. The CDR3 here is CASSIPVAGLSTNEKLFF. Written as DNA, the CDR3 is TGTGCCAGTAGTATACCGGTTGCGGGGCTTTCAACTAATGAAAAACTGTTTTTT.

This clonotype was observed at least ten times. The chain combines TRBV10-2 with TRBJ2-7; D call uncertain. Germline-derived CDR1 and CDR2 are WSHSY and SAAADI. V shed 2 bases and J shed 3 bases, with 5 bases lying between them. This CDR3 spans 12 amino acids. The CDR3 protein is CASSEDDYEQYF. The CDR3 DNA follows: TGCGCCAGCAGTGAGGATGACTACGAGCAGTACTTC.

This clonotype is judged large. The CDR3: CASSEGGWRSEQFF. CDR3 bases: TGTGCCAGCAGTGAAGGAGGTTGGCGGAGCGAGCAGTTCTTC. V is TRBV6-1 and J is TRBJ2-1; unclear D gene. Trimming shortened V by 1 base and J by 10 bases, and 14 bases separated the two germline ends. Per the germline V gene, CDR1 is MNHNS and CDR2 is SASEGT. This CDR3 spans 14 amino acids.

This clonotype was counted many times. The V call is TRBV12-3 or TRBV12-4, the J call TRBJ1-4; TRBD1 might be the D (6 bases). The CDR3 has 15 amino acids. V lost 7 bases, J lost 3 bases, and 15 bases lay in between. CDR3 region: CASTTRTESNEKLFF. CDR3 in DNA: TGTGCCAGCACTACCCGGACAGAATCTAATGAAAAACTGTTTTTT.

By share of the sample, this clonotype is medium-sized (0.01 to 0.1%). J is TRBJ2-1 and V is TRBV7-3; 8 positions agree with TRBD2. The J call may be wrong; the DNA end is better matched by TRBJ2-7. The CDR3 has 15 residues. Germline V lookup: CDR1 SGHTA, CDR2 FQGTGA. CDR3 coding DNA: TGTGCCAGCAGCTTAGCGGGAGGCTCCTACAATGAGCAGTACTTC. Its translation: CASSLAGGSYNEQYF.

By sample fraction, this clonotype is medium-sized (0.01 to 0.1%). The chain has TRBV24-1 and TRBJ2-1; the match to TRBD1 covers 8 bases. The V segment lost 9 bases and the J segment 2 bases; nucleotides outside the gene matches: 2. The CDR3 is 13 residues long. Germline V gene sequence: CDR1 KGHDR, CDR2 SFDVKD. The CDR3 DNA sequence: TGTGCCACCGAACAGGGGGCCTACAATGAGCAGTTCTTC. It specifies CATEQGAYNEQFF.

This clonotype was found many times. The CDR3 nucleotides are TGTGCCACCAGTGATTCCCTGAACACCGGGGAGCTGTTTTTT. It codes for CATSDSLNTGELFF. The chain combines TRBV24-1 with TRBJ2-2; D is unresolved. This CDR3 has 14 residues. V was trimmed by 2 bases and J by 1 base, leaving 4 bases between them. CDR1 and CDR2 from the germline V gene are KGHDR and SFDVKD.

This clonotype is classed as medium-sized. The chain uses TRBV7-6 and TRBJ2-2; 11 bases are shared with TRBD2. With 2 bases clipped from V and 6 bases from J, the junction kept 11 bases outside the gene matches. Germline V CDR1 and CDR2: SGHVS, FNYEAQ. This CDR3 spans 18 amino acids. CDR3 nucleotides: TGTGCCAGCAGCTTAAGCCCACGGACTAGCGGGTCCCCCGGGGAGCTGTTTTTT. Protein: CASSLSPRTSGSPGELFF.

This clonotype was seen repeatedly, ten times or more. This chain links TRBV6-1 with TRBJ2-5; TRBD1 matches 7 bases. The J call may be mistaken, given a closer DNA end match to TRBJ2-7. The CDR3 contains 13 residues. CDR1 is MNHNS, CDR2 SASEGT, per germline. CDR3 sequence (DNA): TGTGCCAGCAATCGAGGGGGCGGGTACGAGCAGTACTTC. Translated, it gives CASNRGGGYEQYF.

This clonotype showed up many times. The chain employs TRBV5-4 and TRBJ2-1; 7 bases match TRBD1. The length of the CDR3 is 14 residues. The V segment lost 4 bases and the J segment 8 bases; nucleotides outside the gene matches: 9. Looked up from germline, CDR1 is SGHNT and CDR2 is YYREEE (reference sequence). This chain's CDR3 is CASSPGTVFDEQFF. CDR3 coding DNA: TGTGCCAGCAGCCCCGGGACAGTTTTTGATGAGCAGTTCTTC. Looking up the rest from reference TRBV5-4 and TRBJ2-1 gives the full variable domain: ETGVTQSPTHLIKTRGQQVTLRCSSQSGHNTVSWYQQALGQGPQFIFQYYREEENGRGNFPPRFSGLQFPNYSSELNVNALELDDSALYLCASSPGTVFDEQFFGPGTRLTVL.

This clonotype occurred a few times. This chain uses TRBV19 with TRBJ2-1; D perhaps matches TRBD2 (5 bases). The assigned J gene may be wrong: the sequence end matches TRBJ2-7 better. The V gene's germline CDR1 is LNHDA and CDR2 SQIVND (reference sequence). CDR3 length: 14 amino acids. The CDR3 sequence: CASSLTNLNNEQYF. DNA of the CDR3: TGTGCCAGTAGTTTGACTAATTTGAACAATGAGCAGTACTTC.

This clonotype occurred many times. The rearrangement joins TRBV5-5 to TRBJ2-1; D is unresolved. The germline V gene encodes CDR1 SGHKS and CDR2 YYEKEE (reference sequence). CDR3 size: 14 residues. V was shortened by 0 bases and J by 5 bases, with 9 bases between the two germline ends. This CDR3 reads CASSLVPSHNEQFF. CDR3 DNA sequence: TGTGCCAGCAGCTTGGTACCCAGTCACAATGAGCAGTTCTTC. The full variable domain, completed using reference TRBV5-5 and TRBJ2-1, is DAGVTQSPTHLIKTRGQQVTLRCSPISGHKSVSWYQQVLGQGPQFIFQYYEKEERGRGNFPDRFSARQFPNYSSELNVNALLLGDSALYLCASSLVPSHNEQFFGPGTRLTVL.

This clonotype has just one count. A much larger clone lies a single base off, so this may be a read error. The V call is TRBV24-1, the J call TRBJ2-5, with D tentatively TRBD2 (7 bases). Germline V gene sequence: CDR1 KGHDR, CDR2 SFDVKD. Trimming took 9 bases from V and 11 from J, leaving 33 bases between them. The CDR3 extends over 17 amino acids. The CDR3 protein is CATSPHSGTSSYNEQYF. CDR3 bases: TGTGCCACCTCCCCCCACAGCGGGACAAGCTCCTACAATGAGCAGTACTTC.

Points on this clonotype: This clone may be a read error of a much larger clone one base away. The chain combines TRBV6-8 with TRBJ2-1; no clear D. This CDR3 region has 13 residues. The V end lost 6 bases, the J end lost 10 bases, and 16 bases lay between the germline ends. CDR1 is MNHGY, CDR2 SAAAGT, per germline. The CDR3 DNA is TGTGCCAGCAGCATAGACGTTACCTACGAGCAGTTCTTC. It codes for CASSIDVTYEQFF.

The chain couples TRBV4-2 to TRBJ2-3, with a weak D call TRBD2 (6 bases). Germline CDR1 and CDR2: LGHNA and YNFKEQ. The V and J ends lost 1 base and 0 bases respectively, with 8 bases between them. The CDR3 totals 15 residues. CDR3 DNA sequence: TGTGCCAGCAGCCAAGTTAGCGGAAGCACAGATACGCAGTATTTT. It is translated as CASSQVSGSTDTQYF.

This clonotype was seen a few times. It is likely a read error, because the conserved phenylalanine at the end of the CDR3 is missing. The DNA is omitted, as the CDR3 cannot be located on it reliably, and the CDR3 follows TCRdb's listing. CDR3 residues: CASTLTFGQGEGYTFGS. The rearrangement uses TRBV6-6 and TRBJ2-5; TRBD1, the table's D call, lacks a check against the DNA. CDR1 is MNHNY, CDR2 SVGAGI, per germline (reference sequence). The CDR3 comprises 17 residues, both ends counted.

This clonotype was picked up many times. V and J are TRBV5-1 and TRBJ1-1; TRBD1 aligns across 8 bases. The CDR3 is made up of 15 amino acids. Per the germline V gene, CDR1 is SGHRS and CDR2 is YFSETQ. V was clipped by 0 bases and J by 4 bases; unmatched bases: 5. CDR3 bases: TGCGCCAGCAGCTTGGCCCGACAGGGGTCCACTGAAGCTTTCTTT. Encoded protein: CASSLARQGSTEAFF. Using reference TRBV5-1 and TRBJ1-1 for the parts outside the CDR3, the full variable domain is KAGVTQTPRYLIKTRGQQVTLSCSPISGHRSVSWYQQTPGQGLQFLFEYFSETQRNKGNFPGRFSGRQFSNSRSEMNVSTLELGDSALYLCASSLARQGSTEAFFGQGTRLTVV.